The 10 T cell receptor beta chains in this list originate from one sample, sequenced in a study of blood T cell repertoires in COVID-19. The protocol was immunoSEQ multiplex PCR, while the TCRdb copy is restricted to in-frame clones and leaves out a portion. This table has roughly 38,000 clones, around nine tenths appearing once. Material: peripheral blood. These receptors all stem from an older woman with acute or convalescent COVID-19.

The V gene is TRBV11-3, the J gene TRBJ2-5; TRBD2 agrees at 14 bases. V was pared by 3 bases and J by 3 bases, with 0 bases of the junction left unmatched. The germline gives CDR1 SGHNT, CDR2 YENEEA. The CDR3 spans 15 residues. CDR3 residues: CASSLGLAGEETQYF. The CDR3 bases are TGTGCCAGCAGCTTGGGACTAGCGGGAGAAGAGACCCAGTACTTC. Full variable domain (remainder filled in from reference TRBV11-3 and TRBJ2-5): EAGVVQSPRYKIIEKKQPVAFWCNPISGHNTLYWYLQNLGQGPELLIRYENEEAVDDSQLPKDRFSAERLKGVDSTLKIQPAELGDSAVYLCASSLGLAGEETQYFGPGTRLLVL.

This chain uses TRBV29-1 with TRBJ2-1; D is ambiguous. Per germline, CDR1 SQVTM and CDR2 ANQGSEA. The CDR3 is 13 amino acids. V lost 3 bases and J lost 1, with 7 bases in between. CDR3 protein: CSVDRLSYNEQFF. In DNA form, the CDR3 reads TGCAGCGTTGATCGTCTATCCTACAATGAGCAGTTCTTC.

This clone was seen a handful of times. The J gene is TRBJ1-5, the V gene TRBV2; the match to TRBD1 covers 8 bases. The junction had 6 bases not matched to a gene; V was cut back by 4 bases and J by 7 bases. The CDR3 is 14 residues long. Germline V gene lookup returns CDR1 SNHLY and CDR2 FYNNEI. The CDR3, as DNA: TGTGCCAGCAGTGGGACCAGGGGGCCCCAGCCCCAGCATTTT. Translating it yields CASSGTRGPQPQHF.

The chain couples TRBV15 to TRBJ2-3; 7 positions match TRBD1. There are 15 residues in the CDR3. Germline lookup yields CDR1 LNHNV and CDR2 YYDKDF (reference sequence). Germline trimming cut 3 bases from V and 4 bases from J; bases unmatched to any gene: 7. CDR3 in amino acids: CATSRGDSHADTQYF. CDR3 DNA sequence: TGTGCCACCAGCAGGGGGGACAGTCATGCAGATACGCAGTATTTT.

The CDR3 DNA reads as TGCGCCAGCAGCCCCGACAGGACTGGGGCCAACGTCCTGACTTTC. Translating it yields CASSPDRTGANVLTF. This chain joins TRBV4-3 and TRBJ2-6; D might be TRBD1 (6 bases). CDR3 length equals 15 residues. Trimming took off 4 bases at V and 2 bases at J, with 9 bases between the two ends. Germline V gene data show CDR1 as LGHNA and CDR2 as YSLEER.

The chain couples TRBV7-2 to TRBJ1-2, with 9 bases fitting TRBD1. The CDR3 totals 14 residues. The J segment lost 4 bases and the V segment lost 1 base, leaving 1 base of the junction unmatched. Per germline, CDR1 SGHTA and CDR2 FQGNSA. The CDR3 here is CASSLETGGYGYTF. CDR3 bases: TGTGCCAGCAGCTTAGAGACAGGGGGCTATGGCTACACCTTC.

The genes are TRBV3-1 (or the pseudogene TRBV3-2) and TRBJ1-5; D is unresolved. This CDR3 region has 14 residues. With 3 bases removed from V and 7 bases from J, the gap between germline ends came to 13 bases. The germline CDR1 and CDR2 sequences are LGHDT and YNNKEL (reference sequence). The CDR3 coding sequence is TGTGCCAGCAGCCAGGTGAGGGCAACCCAGCCCCAGCATTTT. This sequence encodes CASSQVRATQPQHF.

This clone has just a few counts. DNA for the CDR3: TGTGCCAGCAGCCATACAGGGACAACGCTCGATACGCAGTATTTT. It encodes CASSHTGTTLDTQYF. This chain links TRBV5-4 with TRBJ2-3; the D gene is possibly TRBD1 (6 bases). With 4 bases removed from V and 6 bases from J, the gap between germline ends came to 18 bases. CDR1 is SGHNT, CDR2 YYREEE, per germline (reference sequence). The CDR3 has 15 amino acids.

The CDR3 loop is CASSTGGTDTQYF. CDR3 DNA: TGTGCCAGCTCCACGGGGGGCACAGATACGCAGTATTTT. This chain joins TRBV11-2 and TRBJ2-3, with D maybe TRBD2 (6 bases). V was clipped by 8 bases and J by 1 base, with 10 bases between them. The CDR3 is 13 residues long. Germline assignment: CDR1 SGHAT and CDR2 FQNNGV.

The chain has TRBV28 and TRBJ1-1, with D possibly TRBD1 on 6 matching bases. Germline V lookup: CDR1 MDHEN, CDR2 SYDVKM. CDR3 length: 18 amino acids. The V gene lost 4 bases and the J gene lost 0 bases, with 21 bases spanning the gap. The CDR3 region is CASSSATGRASMNTEAFF. CDR3 coding DNA: TGTGCCAGCAGTTCAGCTACAGGGCGGGCATCCATGAACACTGAAGCTTTCTTT.